Given below is one T cell receptor beta chain in context. Its antigen is currently not known. No qualities accompany the bases; no much larger clone lies one base away. The sample originates from a study of blood T cell repertoires in COVID-19 (TCRdb year 2020). Background for the entire study: Collaborator samples came from the United States, Italy and Spain and covered acute and convalescent phases of COVID-19. The material from the prospective study consisted of cDNA or gDNA derived from T cells, B-cell-depleted T cells, or PBMCs. The samples were drawn from two sources: the first 160 participants of the ongoing ImmuneRACE study, and 1,200 or so subjects contributed by 6 global collaborators. HLA class I and class II types, where available, came from metadata supplied by the sample provider rather than from assay-based typing. The repertoires were released in a freely available public database intended as a resource for research on the immune response to SARS-CoV-2. The dataset comprised deeply sampled blood TCRbeta repertoires from subjects exposed to, actively infected with, or recovered from COVID-19. A de-identified subject ID, COVID-19 status, age in years and sex were almost always included in the sample metadata.

TCRbeta CDR3 regions were amplified from genomic DNA using the immunoSEQ Assay, a bias-controlled multiplex PCR. Per the original workflow: Nucleated cell counts per sample were estimated from amplification of reference gene primers within the assay. Sequence reads were collapsed and filtered to measure the absolute abundance of every unique TCRbeta CDR3 rearrangement. For each sample, productive Simpson clonality was calculated by taking the square root of Simpson's diversity index across productive rearrangements. The immuneACCESS repertoire file appears here via TCRdb, limited to in-frame rearrangements. These files lack a portion of the clones; in checked studies, under half of the deficit traces to unresolved V genes, and the cause of the others is not known. That table supplies the V and J calls and clone size; D and trimming were determined from the DNA. The table for this sample lists a few hundred thousand clones; 88% of them were counted only once. Around 1.6% of the sample belongs to the ten largest clones.

Whole blood was collected in K2EDTA tubes by collaborating institutions according to the institutions' own protocols. Collaborator samples were shipped for TCRbeta analysis as frozen whole blood, isolated PBMCs, or DNA extracted from either sample type. Study-wide conclusions, independent of this receptor: The amount of clinical and demographic metadata varied by source and participant and was provided uncurated.

The specimen sequenced was peripheral blood. The TCR was taken from an older man with acute or convalescent COVID-19.

The CDR3 has the sequence CASSQSFAGNQFNYGYTF. The DNA sequence reads TGCGCCAGCAGCCAGAGTTTCGCAGGGAACCAATTTAACTATGGCTACACCTTC. The chain was built from TRBV4-1 and TRBJ1-2, with TRBD1 as a weak D call on 5 bases. From a lookup of the germline V gene, CDR1 and CDR2 are MGHRA and YSYEKL. The CDR3 numbers 18 residues from cysteine through phenylalanine. Only the CDR3 DNA is retained, 54 bases long and in frame from the first base. The junction shows trimming of 3 bases on V and 1 base on J, plus 21 bases between the germline ends.